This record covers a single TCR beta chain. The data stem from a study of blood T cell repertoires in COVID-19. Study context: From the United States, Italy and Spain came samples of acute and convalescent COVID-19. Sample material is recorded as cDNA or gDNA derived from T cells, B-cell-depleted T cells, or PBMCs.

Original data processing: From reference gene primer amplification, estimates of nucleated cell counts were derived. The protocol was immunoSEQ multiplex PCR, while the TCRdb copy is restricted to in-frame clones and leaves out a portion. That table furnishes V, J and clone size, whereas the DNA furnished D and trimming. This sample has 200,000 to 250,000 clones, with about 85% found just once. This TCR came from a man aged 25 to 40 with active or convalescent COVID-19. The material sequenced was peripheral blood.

The CDR3: CASSRRDSPLHF. In nucleotides, the CDR3 is TGTGCCAGCAGTCGACGGGATTCACCCCTCCACTTT. The chain combines TRBV3-1 (or the pseudogene TRBV3-2) with TRBJ1-6; D is unclear. Germline CDR1 and CDR2: LGHDT and YNNKEL (reference sequence). The V gene lost 6 bases and the J gene lost 8 bases, with 8 bases spanning the gap. The CDR3 extends over 12 amino acids.